This entry concerns a single T cell receptor (beta chain). Its specificity is not known. Data came from immunoSEQ multiplex PCR; TCRdb stores just in-frame clones and leaves some out. The table lists approximately 46,000 clones, roughly 80% of them singletons. Germline CDR1 and CDR2: SGHTA and FQGNSA. The CDR3 is 14 amino acids. V was cut by 0 bases and J by 2 bases, with 8 bases left in between. This sample stems from a study of PD-L1 blockade in urothelial cancer. Study summary: At 3 weeks after treatment start (second dose) and again at 6 weeks, blood was analyzed. General study points: Durable benefit was linked to greater 3-week expansion of tumor-associated blood clones.

Here the sequenced sample was PBMCs, taken around atezolizumab (anti-PD-L1) treatment. This chain uses TRBV7-2 with TRBJ2-7, with a weak D call TRBD2 (5 bases). The sequence was collected from a man aged 70-80 years with urothelial cancer. In nucleotides, the CDR3 is TGTGCCAGCAGCTTAGCGTCCGGGGCCTACGAGCAGTACTTC. Amino acids: CASSLASGAYEQYF.